Sequencing of this TCR beta chain was carried out in a study of blood T cell repertoires in COVID-19. Germline V CDR1 and CDR2: SEHNR, FQNEAQ (reference sequence). Deletions cut 5 bases from V and 2 bases from J, with 12 bases between. CDR3 size: 14 residues. Original methodology: Amplification of reference gene primers was used by the study to estimate nucleated cell counts. The method was immunoSEQ multiplex PCR; TCRdb's version includes in-frame clones alone and lacks a portion of them. D and trimming were read from the DNA, whereas the V and J calls and clone size are those reported in that table. Of approximately 230,000 clones in the sample, around nine tenths were seen once.

The TCR comes from a man aged 18 to 35 with active or convalescent COVID-19. Sequencing was done on a sample of peripheral blood. The chain links TRBV7-9 to TRBJ1-1; a possible D gene is TRBD1 (6 bases). Written as DNA, the CDR3 is TGTGCCAGCAGCCCAAAGGACAGTAACACTGAAGCTTTCTTT. Protein product: CASSPKDSNTEAFF.